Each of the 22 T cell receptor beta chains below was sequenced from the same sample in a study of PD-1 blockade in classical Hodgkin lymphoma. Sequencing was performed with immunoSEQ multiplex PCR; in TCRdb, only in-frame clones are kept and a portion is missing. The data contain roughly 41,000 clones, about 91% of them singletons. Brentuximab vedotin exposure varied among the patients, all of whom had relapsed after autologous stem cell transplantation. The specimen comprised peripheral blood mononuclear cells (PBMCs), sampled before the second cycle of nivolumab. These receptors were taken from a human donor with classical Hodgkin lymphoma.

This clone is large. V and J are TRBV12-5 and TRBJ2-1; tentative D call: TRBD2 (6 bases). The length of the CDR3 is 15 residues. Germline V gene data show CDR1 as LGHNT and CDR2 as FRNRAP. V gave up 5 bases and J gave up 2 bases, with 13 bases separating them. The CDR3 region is CASGPPAGAYNEQFF. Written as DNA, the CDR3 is TGTGCTAGTGGTCCCCCAGCGGGTGCCTACAATGAGCAGTTCTTC.

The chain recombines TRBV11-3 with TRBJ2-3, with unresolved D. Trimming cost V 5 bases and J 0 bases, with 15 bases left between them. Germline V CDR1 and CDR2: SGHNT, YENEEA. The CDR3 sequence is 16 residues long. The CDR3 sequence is CASSLRALSSTDTQYF. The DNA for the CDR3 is TGTGCCAGCAGCCTTAGAGCCCTTTCGAGCACAGATACGCAGTATTTT.

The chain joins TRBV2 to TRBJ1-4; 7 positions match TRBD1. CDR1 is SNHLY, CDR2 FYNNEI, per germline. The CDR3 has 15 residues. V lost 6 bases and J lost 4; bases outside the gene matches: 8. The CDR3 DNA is TGTGCCAGCAGCGAACAGGGGAGGAATAATGAAAAACTGTTTTTT. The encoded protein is CASSEQGRNNEKLFF.

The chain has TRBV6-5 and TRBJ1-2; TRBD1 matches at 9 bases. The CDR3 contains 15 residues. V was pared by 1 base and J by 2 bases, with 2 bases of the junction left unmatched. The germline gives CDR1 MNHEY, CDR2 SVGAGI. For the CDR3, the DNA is TGTGCCAGCAGTTACTTTGGGACAGGGAACTATGGCTACACCTTC. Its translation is CASSYFGTGNYGYTF.

This CDR3 reads CASGLPRVAAGGNTIYF. In DNA, the CDR3 is TGTGCTAGTGGTTTGCCCCGTGTCGCCGCGGGGGGAAACACCATATATTTT. J is TRBJ1-3 and V is TRBV12-5; the D is unclear. Germline V gene sequence: CDR1 LGHNT, CDR2 FRNRAP. V was shortened by 2 bases and J by 4 bases, with 18 bases between the two germline ends. The CDR3 totals 17 residues.

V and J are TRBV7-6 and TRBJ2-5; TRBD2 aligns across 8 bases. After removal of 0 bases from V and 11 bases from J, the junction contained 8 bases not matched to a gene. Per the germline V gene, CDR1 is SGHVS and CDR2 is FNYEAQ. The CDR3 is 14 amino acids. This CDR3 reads CASSLANSGVEQYF. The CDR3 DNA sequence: TGTGCCAGCAGCTTAGCGAATAGCGGGGTGGAGCAGTACTTC. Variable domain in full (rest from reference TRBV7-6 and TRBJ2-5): GAGVSQSPRYKVTKRGQDVALRCDPISGHVSLYWYRQALGQGPEFLTYFNYEAQQDKSGLPNDRFSAERPEGSISTLTIQRTEQRDSAMYRCASSLANSGVEQYFGPGTRLLVL.

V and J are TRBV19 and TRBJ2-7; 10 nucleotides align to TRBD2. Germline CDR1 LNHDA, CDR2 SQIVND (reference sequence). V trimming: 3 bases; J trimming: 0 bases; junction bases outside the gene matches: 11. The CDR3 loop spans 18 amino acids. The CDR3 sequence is CASSIRVTGTSDSYEQYF. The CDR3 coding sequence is TGTGCCAGTAGTATCAGGGTCACAGGGACTAGCGACTCCTACGAGCAGTACTTC. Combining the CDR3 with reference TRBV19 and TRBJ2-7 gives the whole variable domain DGGITQSPKYLFRKEGQNVTLSCEQNLNHDAMYWYRQDPGQGLRLIYYSQIVNDFQKGDIAEGYSVSREKKESFPLTVTSAQKNPTAFYLCASSIRVTGTSDSYEQYFGPGTRLTVT.

The CDR3 DNA reads TGTGCCAGCAGCTTATTCGGGACAGGGGGCTTTGACATTCAGTACTTC. It specifies CASSLFGTGGFDIQYF. This chain joins TRBV7-2 and TRBJ2-4, with 12 positions matching TRBD1. Losses at the gene ends were 2 bases for V and 8 bases for J; bases not matched to a gene: 7. Germline assignment: CDR1 SGHTA and CDR2 FQGNSA. The length of the CDR3 is 16 residues. Variable domain in full (rest from reference TRBV7-2 and TRBJ2-4): GAGVSQSPSNKVTEKGKDVELRCDPISGHTALYWYRQSLGQGLEFLIYFQGNSAPDKSGLPSDRFSAERTGGSVSTLTIQRTQQEDSAVYLCASSLFGTGGFDIQYFGAGTRLSVL.

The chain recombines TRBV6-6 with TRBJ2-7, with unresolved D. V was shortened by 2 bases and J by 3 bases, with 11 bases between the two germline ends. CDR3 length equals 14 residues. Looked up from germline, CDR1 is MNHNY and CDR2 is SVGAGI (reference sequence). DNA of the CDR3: TGTGCCAGCAGTTACCGTCGATCTAACTACGAGCAGTACTTC. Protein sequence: CASSYRRSNYEQYF.

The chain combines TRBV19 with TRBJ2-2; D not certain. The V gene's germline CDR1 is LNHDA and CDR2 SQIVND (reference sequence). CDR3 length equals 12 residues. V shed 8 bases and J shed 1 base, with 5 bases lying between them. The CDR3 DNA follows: TGTGCCAGTCAGGAGAACACCGGGGAGCTGTTTTTT. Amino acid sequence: CASQENTGELFF.

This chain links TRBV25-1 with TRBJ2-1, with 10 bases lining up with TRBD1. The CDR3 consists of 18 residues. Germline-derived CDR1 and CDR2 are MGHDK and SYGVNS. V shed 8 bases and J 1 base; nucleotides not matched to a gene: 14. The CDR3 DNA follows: TGTGCCAGCGTACCAGATCGCCGGGACAGGGGTTCCTACAATGAGCAGTTCTTC. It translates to CASVPDRRDRGSYNEQFF.

The CDR3 bases are TGTGCCAGCAGCCAGGTCCTCTACGAGCAGTACTTC. Protein: CASSQVLYEQYF. The J gene is TRBJ2-7, the V gene TRBV14, with no clear D. The germline gives CDR1 SGHDN, CDR2 FVKESK. There are 12 residues in the CDR3. Trimming cost V 3 bases and J 3 bases, with 6 bases left between them.

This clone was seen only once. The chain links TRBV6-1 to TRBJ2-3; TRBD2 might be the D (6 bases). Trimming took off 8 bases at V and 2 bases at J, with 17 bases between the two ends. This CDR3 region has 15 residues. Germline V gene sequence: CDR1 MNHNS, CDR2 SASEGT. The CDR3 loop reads CASVTGTGDTDTQYF. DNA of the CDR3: TGTGCCAGCGTGACGGGGACTGGGGACACAGATACGCAGTATTTT.

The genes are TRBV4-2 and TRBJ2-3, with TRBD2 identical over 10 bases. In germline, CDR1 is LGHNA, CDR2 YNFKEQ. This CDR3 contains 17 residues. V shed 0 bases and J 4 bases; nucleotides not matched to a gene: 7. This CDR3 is CASSQEGLAGVSDTQYF. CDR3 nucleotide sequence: TGTGCCAGCAGCCAAGAAGGGCTAGCGGGAGTTTCAGATACGCAGTATTTT.

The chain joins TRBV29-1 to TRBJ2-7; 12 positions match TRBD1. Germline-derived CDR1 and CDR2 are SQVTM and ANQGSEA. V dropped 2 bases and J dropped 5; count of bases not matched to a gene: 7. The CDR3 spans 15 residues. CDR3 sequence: CSVEKPGQGANEQYF. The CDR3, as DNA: TGCAGCGTTGAAAAACCGGGACAGGGGGCAAACGAGCAGTACTTC.

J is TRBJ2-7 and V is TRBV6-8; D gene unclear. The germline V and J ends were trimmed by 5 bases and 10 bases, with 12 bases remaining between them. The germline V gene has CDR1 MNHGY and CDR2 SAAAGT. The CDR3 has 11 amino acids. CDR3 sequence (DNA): TGTGCCAGCAGTGCAGGTCGTGTACAGTACTTC. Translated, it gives CASSAGRVQYF.

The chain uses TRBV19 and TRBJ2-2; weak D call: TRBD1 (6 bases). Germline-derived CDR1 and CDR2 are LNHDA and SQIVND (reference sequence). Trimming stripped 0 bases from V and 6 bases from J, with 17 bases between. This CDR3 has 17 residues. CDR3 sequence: CASSIDLQGLSPGELFF. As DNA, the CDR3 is TGTGCCAGTAGTATAGATCTACAGGGCTTGTCTCCCGGGGAGCTGTTTTTT.

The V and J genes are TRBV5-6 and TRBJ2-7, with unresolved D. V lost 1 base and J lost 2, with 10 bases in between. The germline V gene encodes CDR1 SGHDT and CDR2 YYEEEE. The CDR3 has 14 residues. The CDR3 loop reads CASSLYEVAYEQYF. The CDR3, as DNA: TGTGCCAGCAGCTTGTACGAGGTTGCCTACGAGCAGTACTTC.

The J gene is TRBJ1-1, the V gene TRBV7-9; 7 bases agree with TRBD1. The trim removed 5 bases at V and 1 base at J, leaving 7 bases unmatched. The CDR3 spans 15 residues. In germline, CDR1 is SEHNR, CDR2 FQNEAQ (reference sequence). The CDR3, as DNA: TGTGCCAGCAGCCCCTCGGGACAGTCGAACACTGAAGCTTTCTTT. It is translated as CASSPSGQSNTEAFF.

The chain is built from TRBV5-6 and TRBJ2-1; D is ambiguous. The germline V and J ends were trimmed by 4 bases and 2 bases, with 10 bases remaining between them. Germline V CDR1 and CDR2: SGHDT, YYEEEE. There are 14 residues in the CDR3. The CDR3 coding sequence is TGTGCCAGCAGCCACCGCCTAACCTACAATGAGCAGTTCTTC. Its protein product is CASSHRLTYNEQFF.

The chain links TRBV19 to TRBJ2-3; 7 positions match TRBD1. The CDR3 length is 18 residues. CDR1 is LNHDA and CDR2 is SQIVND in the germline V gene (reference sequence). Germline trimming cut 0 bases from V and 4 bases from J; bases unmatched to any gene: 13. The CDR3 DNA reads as TGTGCCAGTAGTATAGATCCACAGGGGTGGGTTAACGCAGATACGCAGTATTTT. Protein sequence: CASSIDPQGWVNADTQYF. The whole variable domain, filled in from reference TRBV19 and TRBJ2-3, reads DGGITQSPKYLFRKEGQNVTLSCEQNLNHDAMYWYRQDPGQGLRLIYYSQIVNDFQKGDIAEGYSVSREKKESFPLTVTSAQKNPTAFYLCASSIDPQGWVNADTQYFGPGTRLTVL.

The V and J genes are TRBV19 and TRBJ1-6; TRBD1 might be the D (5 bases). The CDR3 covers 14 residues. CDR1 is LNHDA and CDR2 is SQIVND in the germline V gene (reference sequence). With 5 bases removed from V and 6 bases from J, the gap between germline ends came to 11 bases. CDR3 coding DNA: TGTGCCAGTAGTGACTCTGGGGGTAATTCACCCCTCCACTTT. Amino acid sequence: CASSDSGGNSPLHF.